The T cell receptor beta chain under discussion was sequenced for a study of T cells in Graves' hyperthyroidism and ophthalmopathy (dated by TCRdb to between 2018 and 2020). Regarding the study in general: Peripheral blood was sampled at the time of initial diagnosis, prior to any treatment. To identify distinguishing TCR V-J signatures, a discovery cohort of 100 patients was used, comprising 40 to 45 with Graves' ophthalmopathy and 57 with stable Graves' hyperthyroidism. Prospective prediction of ophthalmopathy was tested in an independent validation cohort consisting of 18 hyperthyroidism patients and 15 or so patients who later progressed to ophthalmopathy. For training and testing, the roughly 97 patients in the discovery cohort were randomly divided in a 7:3 ratio. In more than 5 Graves' hyperthyroidism patients, the study also compared T-cell repertoires from thyroid tissue with T-cell repertoires from blood. Once sampling was done, hyperthyroidism patients were given methimazole at a starting dose of 30 mg daily, whereas ophthalmopathy patients were given high-dose intravenous methylprednisolone. The paper describes TCR Vbeta CDR3 sequencing of roughly 130 peripheral blood samples, made up of 43 ophthalmopathy patients, approximately 76 hyperthyroidism patients and 17 progressor patients.

TCR beta CDR3 regions were amplified from RNA transcripts. The TCR CDR3 was subjected to a first round of RT-PCR using the HTBI primer set and the Qiagen OneStep RT-PCR kit. Libraries were constructed in a second round of multiplex PCR, after which size selection and purification were performed. Sequencing of the libraries was done on an Illumina HiSeq2000 using paired-end 100 bp reads. Per the authors' processing: Raw data were processed with SOAPnuke, discarding reads with adapters, uncalled bases, mean Phred below 15, or no exact constant-primer or identifier match. High-quality paired reads were merged with COPE v1.2.5, and unique nucleotide sequences were defined as clonotypes. MiTCR v1.1 was used to align clonotypes to the IMGT TRBV, TRBD and TRBJ reference segments. Only V-J combinations with frequency above 0.0001, covering 99% to 99.2% of repertoires, were analysed. A TCS score was defined as the ratio between F50 (clonal expansion) and ExV (chaos), using BLOSUM62-based TCRdist between CDR3 peptides within each V-J. Welch's t-statistics and random forest reduced approximately 520 V-J features to 13, which were used in a naive Bayes classifier (R e1071). TCRdb's own reprocessing of the public reads used fastp at Q25 and MiXCR and kept productive beta chains. When rows share a CDR3 protein, they turn into one entry using the most common DNA and genes. The V and J calls follow TCRdb's processing rather than the paper's. Across this sample there are approximately 600,000 distinct CDR3 sequences, with around 20% seen only once. Roughly 30% of the sample is held by the ten biggest clonotypes.

Ophthalmopathy patients had moderately to severely active disease, with a Clinical Activity Score of 3 or more, a NOSPECS grade of 4 or more, and a disease duration of less than 3 months. The study excluded patients with uncontrolled infections, other autoimmune diseases, pregnancy or lactation. Diagnoses were established on the basis of clinical symptoms, serum thyroxine and TRAb, thyroid ultrasound, and orbital computed tomography. PBMCs were separated from approximately 10 ml of fresh peripheral blood using Ficoll-Paque density gradient centrifugation. Trizol reagent was used to extract total RNA, and RNA quality was then checked on an Agilent 2100 Bioanalyzer. The V and J ends are trimmed by 9 bases and 1 base, leaving 9 bases between them. Reading the germline V gene (reference sequence) gives CDR1 LNHDA and CDR2 SQIVND. The CDR3, cysteine through phenylalanine, is 12 amino acids long. Just the 36-base CDR3 DNA is kept, in frame starting at base 1.

This clonotype was counted ten times or more. It lacks a known antigen. Base qualities are not at hand, and no much larger clone is one base apart. Results the study describes overall, beyond this receptor: Sample size was not statistically predetermined, and investigators were not blinded to group allocation. During validation, the model predicted progression to ophthalmopathy a median of around 7 months ahead of onset, with almost 71% sensitivity and 72% to 80% specificity. A 13 V-J signature model separated ophthalmopathy from stable hyperthyroidism, with about 88% sensitivity and roughly 81% specificity in cross-validation and 80%/75% in testing. Most expanded thyroid clonotypes (frequency above 0.001) were also detected in blood, a finding suggesting that blood repertoires may reflect thyroid immune responses.

The sample taken for sequencing was blood. This TCR was recovered from a young man with Graves' ophthalmopathy. The V and J segments used are TRBV19 and TRBJ1-1, with the D gene uncertain. At the DNA level, the sequence is TGTGCCAGCTCACAGAGGAACACTGAAGCTTTCTTT. Its translation reads: CASSQRNTEAFF.